This record covers a single T cell receptor beta chain. Its specificity is unknown. The sample belongs to a study of Ad26.COV2.S vaccination and SARS-CoV-2 variants. Findings of the study overall: Analytic work on TCR breadth and depth might have understated the full extent of total T cell responses.

Looked up from germline, CDR1 is KGHDR and CDR2 is SFDVKD. The CDR3 loop spans 16 amino acids. V trimming: 4 bases; J trimming: 10 bases; junction bases outside the gene matches: 13. Treatment: some 20 received Ad26.COV2.S at low or high dose, single or two shots; several received placebo; per-sample allocation not given. Following the first vaccine or placebo injection, samples were taken on day 63. The assay was immunoSEQ multiplex PCR, and TCRdb's table has in-frame clones only and misses some. The sample contains roughly 450,000 clones, 80% to 95% of which appear only once. The TCR was taken from a person between 18 and 65 years old who received the Ad26.COV2.S COVID-19 vaccine or a placebo. This specimen was peripheral blood, taken in a trial of Ad26.COV2.S vaccine versus placebo. This sequence joins TRBV24-1 and TRBJ2-1, with 9 positions matching TRBD2. CDR3 loop: CATSDPRLAALGEQFF. For the CDR3, the DNA is TGTGCCACCAGTGACCCCCGACTAGCGGCCCTAGGGGAGCAGTTCTTC.